One sample yielded the 32 T cell receptor beta chains listed below, sequenced in a study of cytomegalovirus exposure and HLA in healthy donors. PCR amplification relied on 60 Vbeta primers (plus 13 Jbeta primers). TCRdb keeps only in-frame clones here, not all; method: immunoSEQ multiplex PCR. This sample yields 150,000 or so clones, of which approximately 79% are seen a single time; around 7% belongs to the top ten. Sequencing was performed on PBMCs. The receptors originated from a woman in her forties in good health and CMV-seropositive.

The V and J genes are TRBV5-6 and TRBJ2-7; maybe TRBD2 (5 bases). This CDR3 is built from 14 residues. Germline CDR1 reads SGHDT; CDR2 reads YYEEEE. Trimming took off 2 bases at V and 7 bases at J, with 16 bases between the two ends. This chain's CDR3 is CASSLGAGIWEQYF. The CDR3 bases are TGTGCCAGCAGCTTAGGAGCCGGGATATGGGAGCAGTACTTC. The entire variable domain, with the rest obtained from reference TRBV5-6 and TRBJ2-7, is as follows: DAGVTQSPTHLIKTRGQQVTLRCSPKSGHDTVSWYQQALGQGPQFIFQYYEEEERQRGNFPDRFSGHQFPNYSSELNVNALLLGDSALYLCASSLGAGIWEQYFGPGTRLTVT.

The genes are TRBV6-5 and TRBJ2-6; D possibly corresponds to TRBD2 (6 bases). The CDR3 sequence is 15 residues long. Germline CDR1 is MNHEY and CDR2 is SVGAGI. V was cut by 6 bases and J by 4 bases, with 13 bases left in between. The DNA of the CDR3 is TGTGCCAGCAGGCTGACGGGGGTCGGGGCCAACGTCCTGACTTTC. Translating gives CASRLTGVGANVLTF.

This clone came up a few times. This sequence joins TRBV27 and TRBJ2-3, with D perhaps TRBD2 (6 bases). This CDR3 region has 17 residues. Trimming took 3 bases from V and 3 from J, leaving 19 bases between them. The V gene's germline CDR1 is MNHEY and CDR2 SMNVEV (reference sequence). The CDR3, as DNA: TGTGCCAGCAGTTTCCTCAGGAGGGGCGGGCTAACAGATACGCAGTATTTT. It codes for CASSFLRRGGLTDTQYF.

J is TRBJ2-3 and V is TRBV2, with D possibly being TRBD1 (6 bases). Germline lookup yields CDR1 SNHLY and CDR2 FYNNEI. The CDR3 totals 17 residues. V dropped 2 bases and J dropped 2 bases, with 17 bases sitting between them. The CDR3 is CASSEWGRTDPTDTQYF. The CDR3, as DNA: TGTGCCAGCAGTGAATGGGGCAGGACAGACCCCACAGATACGCAGTATTTT.

On this clone: An end of the junction differs from the germline gene, which may be a read error. The V and J genes are TRBV6-5 and TRBJ2-7, with 10 nucleotides matching TRBD1. Per germline, CDR1 MNHEY and CDR2 SVGAGI. The CDR3 is 14 residues long. CDR3: CASSRTGGPYERYF. CDR3 nucleotide sequence: TGTGCCAGCAGCCGGACAGGGGGTCCCTACGAGCGGTACTTC.

Worth noting for this clone: The same CDR3 also results from other DNA sequences found in this sample. This chain joins TRBV5-1 and TRBJ2-5; 8 bases match TRBD2. The J segment lost 5 bases and the V segment lost 6 bases, leaving 12 bases of the junction unmatched. The germline CDR1 and CDR2 sequences are SGHRS and YFSETQ. This CDR3 region has 15 residues. The CDR3 nucleotides read TGCGCCAGCAATCCCAGCGGGGGCGCCGGGGAGACCCAGTACTTC. Its translation: CASNPSGGAGETQYF. The whole variable domain, remainder taken from reference TRBV5-1 and TRBJ2-5, is KAGVTQTPRYLIKTRGQQVTLSCSPISGHRSVSWYQQTPGQGLQFLFEYFSETQRNKGNFPGRFSGRQFSNSRSEMNVSTLELGDSALYLCASNPSGGAGETQYFGPGTRLLVL.

DNA of the CDR3: TGTGCCAGCAGGCCCAGGGAATGGTCCTACGAGCAGTACTTC. The encoded protein is CASRPREWSYEQYF. The chain joins TRBV6-1 to TRBJ2-7; D may be TRBD1 (5 bases). The germline V gene encodes CDR1 MNHNS and CDR2 SASEGT. Trimming pared 6 bases from V and 1 base from J, leaving 13 bases between. The CDR3 has 14 residues.

The chain joins TRBV2 to TRBJ1-6; D is undetermined. Germline V gene lookup returns CDR1 SNHLY and CDR2 FYNNEI. V dropped 5 bases and J dropped 6 bases, with 11 bases sitting between them. The CDR3 is 14 residues long. CDR3 residues: CASSRSQLNSPLHF. DNA of the CDR3: TGTGCCAGCAGTCGGTCACAGCTTAATTCACCCCTCCACTTT.

The rearrangement uses TRBV28 and TRBJ1-2, with 12 bases matching TRBD1. The junction had 3 bases not matched to a gene; V was cut back by 3 bases and J by 7 bases. Per the germline V gene, CDR1 is MDHEN and CDR2 is SYDVKM. The CDR3 covers 14 residues. The CDR3 DNA is TGTGCCAGCAGTTTCGGGGACAGGGGGCCTGGCTACACCTTC. Amino acids: CASSFGDRGPGYTF.

The rearrangement uses TRBV7-2 and TRBJ1-5; no firm D call. The CDR3 totals 12 residues. The germline gives CDR1 SGHTA, CDR2 FQGNSA. V shed 3 bases and J shed 4 bases, with 4 bases lying between them. The CDR3 protein is CASSFYNQPQHF. The CDR3 coding sequence is TGTGCCAGCAGCTTTTATAATCAGCCCCAGCATTTT. The full variable domain, with the rest looked up from reference TRBV7-2 and TRBJ1-5, is GAGVSQSPSNKVTEKGKDVELRCDPISGHTALYWYRQSLGQGLEFLIYFQGNSAPDKSGLPSDRFSAERTGGSVSTLTIQRTQQEDSAVYLCASSFYNQPQHFGDGTRLSIL.

The chain combines TRBV7-3 with TRBJ2-2; 7 bases are shared with TRBD1. The CDR3 sequence is 15 residues long. V was pared by 4 bases and J by 0 bases, with 2 bases of the junction left unmatched. The germline V gene has CDR1 SGHTA and CDR2 FQGTGA. The CDR3, as DNA: TGTGCCAGCAGCTCGGACAGGTCGAACACCGGGGAGCTGTTTTTT. It codes for CASSSDRSNTGELFF.

The count of this clone is one. The chain has TRBV6-5 and TRBJ2-7, with TRBD1 as a possible D gene (5 bases). The CDR3 extends over 14 amino acids. Per germline, CDR1 MNHEY and CDR2 SVGAGI. Trimming shortened V by 1 base and J by 1 base, and 8 bases separated the two germline ends. CDR3 sequence (DNA): TGTGCCAGCAGTTACTGGGGCTCTTCCTACGAGCAGTACTTC. It yields the protein CASSYWGSSYEQYF.

This chain connects TRBV18 to TRBJ1-4; 11 positions agree with TRBD1. Per the germline V gene, CDR1 is KGHSH and CDR2 is LQKENI. The CDR3 spans 16 residues. After removal of 1 base from V and 8 bases from J, the junction contained 6 bases not matched to a gene. CDR3 in DNA: TGTGCCAGCTCACCACGTGGACAGGGGGCAAGAGAAAAACTGTTTTTT. Its protein is CASSPRGQGAREKLFF.

This clone was recorded once. The chain has TRBV10-3 and TRBJ1-5, with TRBD1 matching 7 bases. Germline loops: CDR1 ENHRY, CDR2 SYGVKD. Losses at the gene ends were 5 bases for V and 5 bases for J; bases not matched to a gene: 6. This CDR3 contains 14 residues. The CDR3, as DNA: TGTGCCATCAGTTATGACAGGGCGGATCAGCCCCAGCATTTT. This translates into CAISYDRADQPQHF.

This clone was counted only a few times. The chain couples TRBV4-1 to TRBJ2-1; 11 bases map to TRBD1. V gave up 4 bases and J gave up 5 bases; unmatched junction bases: 4. The CDR3 is 15 amino acids. The germline V gene encodes CDR1 MGHRA and CDR2 YSYEKL. DNA of the CDR3: TGCGCCAGCAGCCGGCCGGGACAGGGGGACAATGAGCAGTTCTTC. Encoded protein: CASSRPGQGDNEQFF.

The chain uses TRBV5-1 and TRBJ2-2; weak D call: TRBD1 (5 bases). Germline-derived CDR1 and CDR2 are SGHRS and YFSETQ. CDR3 length: 14 residues. V lost 6 bases to trimming and J lost 1 base, with 10 bases between them. As DNA, the CDR3 is TGCGCCAGCACTCAGGACAAGAACACCGGGGAGCTGTTTTTT. Residues: CASTQDKNTGELFF.

The chain carries TRBV5-4 and TRBJ2-1; maybe TRBD2 (7 bases). Germline CDR1 is SGHNT and CDR2 is YYREEE (reference sequence). Trimming pared 4 bases from V and 4 bases from J, leaving 15 bases between. The CDR3 contains 15 residues. Written as DNA, the CDR3 is TGTGCCAGCAGCCCGCGGGGGCATCCTTACAATGAGCAGTTCTTC. Protein sequence: CASSPRGHPYNEQFF.

The V gene is TRBV5-1, the J gene TRBJ2-7; D unresolved. Trimming removed 0 bases from V and 1 base from J, with 8 bases in between. Germline V CDR1 and CDR2: SGHRS, YFSETQ. The CDR3 runs to 14 residues. The CDR3 nucleotides are TGCGCCAGCAGCTTGGCAGCCGGGTCCTACGAGCAGTACTTC. Encoded protein: CASSLAAGSYEQYF.

The rearrangement uses TRBV2 and TRBJ1-1; possibly TRBD1 for D (5 bases). This CDR3 is 14 amino acids long. Germline V lookup: CDR1 SNHLY, CDR2 FYNNEI. The V and J ends lost 5 bases and 6 bases respectively, with 16 bases between them. DNA of the CDR3: TGTGCCAGCAGTCGACAGCTTTTGTACGCTGAAGCTTTCTTT. This codes for CASSRQLLYAEAFF.

V usage is TRBV5-1 and J usage is TRBJ1-6; 9 bases map to TRBD1. There are 14 residues in the CDR3. V was clipped by 4 bases and J by 6 bases; unmatched bases: 2. Per the germline V gene, CDR1 is SGHRS and CDR2 is YFSETQ. CDR3 bases: TGCGCCAGCAGCCGGGGACAGGGTAATTCACCCCTCCACTTT. Translating gives CASSRGQGNSPLHF.

The rearrangement links TRBV27 to TRBJ1-5; 7 nucleotides match TRBD1. Trimming cost V 5 bases and J 1 base; bases outside gene matches: 5. The CDR3 runs to 15 residues. Germline V lookup: CDR1 MNHEY, CDR2 SMNVEV (reference sequence). Here the CDR3 DNA reads TGTGCCAGCAGTAGGACAGGCGGGAGCAATCAGCCCCAGCATTTT. Residues: CASSRTGGSNQPQHF.

The V gene is TRBV7-9, the J gene TRBJ1-4; 10 bases line up with TRBD1. In germline, CDR1 is SEHNR, CDR2 FQNEAQ (reference sequence). The CDR3 is 16 residues long. V lost 5 bases, J lost 5 bases, and 8 bases stayed unmatched. This CDR3 reads CASSVSPGQGNEKLFF. The CDR3, as DNA: TGTGCCAGCAGCGTATCACCGGGACAGGGGAATGAAAAACTGTTTTTT. The variable domain in full, with the rest retrieved from reference TRBV7-9 and TRBJ1-4, is DTGVSQNPRHKITKRGQNVTFRCDPISEHNRLYWYRQTLGQGPEFLTYFQNEAQLEKSRLLSDRFSAERPKGSFSTLEIQRTEQGDSAMYLCASSVSPGQGNEKLFFGSGTQLSVL.

This clone was observed a few times. The gene calls are TRBV7-2 and TRBJ2-7, with 9 bases aligning to TRBD2. The CDR3 is made up of 13 amino acids. Germline loops: CDR1 SGHTA, CDR2 FQGNSA. The V and J ends lost 2 bases and 4 bases, in that order; junction bases with no gene match: 0. This CDR3 reads CASSLTSGYEQYF. CDR3 DNA sequence: TGTGCCAGCAGCTTAACTAGCGGGTACGAGCAGTACTTC.

The chain employs TRBV9 and TRBJ2-1, with 16 bases matching TRBD2. Looked up from germline, CDR1 is SGDLS and CDR2 is YYNGEE. Trimming cost V 6 bases and J 7 bases; bases outside gene matches: 10. The CDR3 runs 17 residues. The CDR3 sequence: CASNRGLAGGLGNEQFF. In DNA, the CDR3 is TGTGCCAGCAACCGGGGACTAGCGGGGGGGCTGGGTAATGAGCAGTTCTTC.

The chain has TRBV9 and TRBJ1-1, with 8 nucleotides matching TRBD1. V trimming: 3 bases; J trimming: 1 base; junction bases outside the gene matches: 8. This CDR3 region has 16 residues. Germline lookup yields CDR1 SGDLS and CDR2 YYNGEE. The CDR3 sequence: CASSESSGTGNTEAFF. In nucleotides, the CDR3 is TGTGCCAGCAGCGAGTCTTCCGGGACAGGGAACACTGAAGCTTTCTTT.

The chain carries TRBV9 and TRBJ2-5; a possible D gene is TRBD1 (6 bases). The J call is doubtful: the DNA matches TRBJ2-7 better. Germline CDR1 reads SGDLS; CDR2 reads YYNGEE. The CDR3 consists of 13 residues. The CDR3 DNA sequence: TGTGCCAGCAGCCCATCGACAGGTCACGAGCAGTACTTC. It specifies CASSPSTGHEQYF.

The CDR3 protein is CASSLGVPGSTEAFF. CDR3 coding DNA: TGTGCCAGCAGCTTAGGTGTACCGGGGAGCACTGAAGCTTTCTTT. The rearrangement links TRBV11-1 to TRBJ1-1, with D unresolved. The CDR3 is made up of 15 amino acids. V lost 1 base and J 4 bases, leaving 13 bases between the germline ends. CDR1 and CDR2 (germline): SGHAT, FQDESV (reference sequence).

The rearrangement joins TRBV23-1 to TRBJ2-7; D uncertain. TRBV23-1 is known as an ORF, though its function is uncertain. The V gene lost 3 bases and the J gene lost 7 bases, with 13 bases spanning the gap. The CDR3 loop spans 13 amino acids. CDR3 sequence: CASSHVSSREQYF. In DNA, the CDR3 is TGCGCCAGCAGTCATGTTAGCTCCCGGGAGCAGTACTTC.

CDR3 bases: TGTGCCAGCAGCGTAGGGGGGACAGCTAACTATGGCTACACCTTC. It codes for CASSVGGTANYGYTF. This chain joins TRBV9 and TRBJ1-2, with 7 bases aligning to TRBD1. V shed 0 bases and J 0 bases; nucleotides not matched to a gene: 2. Looked up from germline, CDR1 is SGDLS and CDR2 is YYNGEE. The CDR3 extends over 15 amino acids.

J is TRBJ2-7 and V is TRBV5-4; 7 nucleotides line up with TRBD1. This CDR3 is 16 amino acids long. V lost 3 bases to trimming and J lost 4 bases; unmatched junction nucleotides: 13. CDR1 and CDR2 from the germline V gene are SGHNT and YYREEE (reference sequence). CDR3 nucleotides: TGTGCCAGCAGCTCAAGCATCGACAGGGCTCCTTACGAGCAGTACTTC. It yields the protein CASSSSIDRAPYEQYF.

Here the CDR3 reads CASSHADRLYF. For the CDR3, the DNA is TGTGCCAGCAGCCACGCGGACAGACTTTACTTC. The rearrangement uses TRBV14 and TRBJ2-4, with a weak D call TRBD1 (6 bases). Trimming pared 3 bases from V and 16 bases from J, leaving 13 bases between. CDR3 size: 11 residues. Per germline, CDR1 SGHDN and CDR2 FVKESK. The entire variable domain, with the rest obtained from reference TRBV14 and TRBJ2-4, is as follows: EAGVTQFPSHSVIEKGQTVTLRCDPISGHDNLYWYRRVMGKEIKFLLHFVKESKQDESGMPNNRFLAERTGGTYSTLKVQPAELEDSGVYFCASSHADRLYFGAGTRLSVL.

The chain couples TRBV6-5 to TRBJ1-6, with 8 bases aligning to TRBD1. The CDR3 runs to 15 residues. Germline-derived CDR1 and CDR2 are MNHEY and SVGAGI. J lost 5 bases, V lost 6 bases, and 6 bases had no gene match. The CDR3 reads CASSPLDRDNSPLHF. The DNA for the CDR3 is TGTGCCAGCAGCCCCTTGGACAGGGATAATTCACCCCTCCACTTT.